This T cell receptor beta chain was sequenced in a study of T cells in localized non-small cell lung cancer. Whole-study results and caveats: Density of T cells in blood, when higher, went with longer overall survival.

TCRdb's table, derived via immunoSEQ multiplex PCR, lists solely in-frame clones and lacks some. The table shows about 23,000 clones, with about nine tenths occurring only once. This clone has just a few counts. Its antigen remains unidentified. Trimming removed 11 bases from V and 6 bases from J, with 17 bases in between. The CDR3 has 13 residues. CDR1 is MDHEN and CDR2 is SYDVKM in the germline V gene. The starting material was peripheral blood, obtained before any cancer treatment. This sequence was found in a woman aged 40-69 years with stage I lung adenocarcinoma. The gene calls are TRBV28 and TRBJ1-5; D is possibly TRBD1 (6 bases). CDR3 sequence (DNA): TGTGCCGCGGGGGGCTTTTCGGGTCAGCCCCAGCATTTT. Protein product: CAAGGFSGQPQHF.